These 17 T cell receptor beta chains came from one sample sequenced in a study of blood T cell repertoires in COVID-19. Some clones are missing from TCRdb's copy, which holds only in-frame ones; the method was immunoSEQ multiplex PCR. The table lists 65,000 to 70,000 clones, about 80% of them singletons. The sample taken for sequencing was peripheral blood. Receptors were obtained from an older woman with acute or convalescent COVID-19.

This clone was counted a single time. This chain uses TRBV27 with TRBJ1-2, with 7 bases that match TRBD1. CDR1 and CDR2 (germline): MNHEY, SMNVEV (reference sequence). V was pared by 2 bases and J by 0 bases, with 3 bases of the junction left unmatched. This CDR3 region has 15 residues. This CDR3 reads CASSLGTAPNYGYTF. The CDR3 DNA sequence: TGTGCCAGCAGTTTAGGGACAGCTCCTAACTATGGCTACACCTTC.

CDR3 amino acids: CASSFASENGELFF. In nucleotides, the CDR3 is TGTGCCAGCAGCTTCGCGAGTGAAAACGGGGAGCTGTTTTTT. The rearrangement joins TRBV13 to TRBJ2-2, with unresolved D. The germline V gene encodes CDR1 PRHDT and CDR2 FYEKMQ (reference sequence). V lost 3 bases, J lost 7 bases, and 12 bases lay in between. CDR3 size: 14 residues.

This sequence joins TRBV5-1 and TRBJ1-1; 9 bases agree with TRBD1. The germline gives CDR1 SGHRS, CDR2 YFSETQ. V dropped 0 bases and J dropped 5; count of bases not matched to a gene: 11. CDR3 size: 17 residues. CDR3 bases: TGCGCCAGCAGCTTGGACCGGGACAGGGAAGGGGGAACTGAAGCTTTCTTT. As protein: CASSLDRDREGGTEAFF. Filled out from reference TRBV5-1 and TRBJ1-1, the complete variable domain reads KAGVTQTPRYLIKTRGQQVTLSCSPISGHRSVSWYQQTPGQGLQFLFEYFSETQRNKGNFPGRFSGRQFSNSRSEMNVSTLELGDSALYLCASSLDRDREGGTEAFFGQGTRLTVV.

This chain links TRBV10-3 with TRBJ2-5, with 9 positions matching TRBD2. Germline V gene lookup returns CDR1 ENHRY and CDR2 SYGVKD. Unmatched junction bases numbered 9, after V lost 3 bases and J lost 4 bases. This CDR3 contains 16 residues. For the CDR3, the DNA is TGTGCCATCAGTGATTATAGGCGGGGGGGCAGAGAGACCCAGTACTTC. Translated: CAISDYRRGGRETQYF.

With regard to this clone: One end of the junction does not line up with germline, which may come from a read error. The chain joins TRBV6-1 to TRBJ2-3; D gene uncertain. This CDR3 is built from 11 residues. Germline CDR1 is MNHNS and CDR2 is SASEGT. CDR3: CASSEGDTQYF. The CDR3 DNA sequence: TGTGCCAGCAGTGAAGGAGATACGCAATATTTT.

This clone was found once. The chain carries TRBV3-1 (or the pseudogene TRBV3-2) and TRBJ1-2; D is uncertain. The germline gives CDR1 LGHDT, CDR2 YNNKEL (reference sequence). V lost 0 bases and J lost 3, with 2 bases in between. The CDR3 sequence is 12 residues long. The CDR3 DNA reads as TGTGCCAGCAGCCAAGACTACTATGGCTACACCTTC. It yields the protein CASSQDYYGYTF.

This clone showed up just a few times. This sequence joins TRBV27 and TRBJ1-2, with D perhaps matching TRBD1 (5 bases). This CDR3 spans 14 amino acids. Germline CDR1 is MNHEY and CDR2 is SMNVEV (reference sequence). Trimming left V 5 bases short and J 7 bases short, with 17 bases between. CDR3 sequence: CASSLRFQGSGYTF. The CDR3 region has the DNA TGTGCCAGCAGTCTCCGTTTTCAGGGTTCTGGCTACACCTTC.

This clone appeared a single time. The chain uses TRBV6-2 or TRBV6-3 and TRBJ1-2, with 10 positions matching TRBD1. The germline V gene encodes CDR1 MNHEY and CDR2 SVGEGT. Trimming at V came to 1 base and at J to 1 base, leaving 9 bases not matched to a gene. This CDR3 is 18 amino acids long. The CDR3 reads CASSYYWTGGLHNYGYTF. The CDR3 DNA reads TGTGCCAGCAGTTACTACTGGACAGGGGGGCTCCATAACTATGGCTACACCTTC.

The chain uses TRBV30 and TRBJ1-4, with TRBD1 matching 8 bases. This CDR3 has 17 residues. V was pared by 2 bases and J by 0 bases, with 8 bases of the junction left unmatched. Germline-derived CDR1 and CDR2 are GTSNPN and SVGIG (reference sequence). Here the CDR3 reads CAWSSRTGTATNEKLFF. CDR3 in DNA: TGTGCCTGGAGTTCTAGGACAGGGACCGCAACTAATGAAAAACTGTTTTTT.

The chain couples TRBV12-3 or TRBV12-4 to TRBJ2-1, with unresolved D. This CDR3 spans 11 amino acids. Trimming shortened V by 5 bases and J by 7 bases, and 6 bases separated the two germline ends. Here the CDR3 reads CASSLQNEQFF. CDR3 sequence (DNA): TGTGCCAGCAGTCTCCAGAATGAGCAGTTCTTC.

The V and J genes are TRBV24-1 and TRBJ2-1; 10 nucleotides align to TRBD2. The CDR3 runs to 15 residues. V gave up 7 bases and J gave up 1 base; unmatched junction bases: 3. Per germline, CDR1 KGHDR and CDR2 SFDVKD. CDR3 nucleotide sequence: TGTGCCACCAGCACTAGCGGGGCGTCCTACAATGAGCAGTTCTTC. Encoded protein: CATSTSGASYNEQFF.

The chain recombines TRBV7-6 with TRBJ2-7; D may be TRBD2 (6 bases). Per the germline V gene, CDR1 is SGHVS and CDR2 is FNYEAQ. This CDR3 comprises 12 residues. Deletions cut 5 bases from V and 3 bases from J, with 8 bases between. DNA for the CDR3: TGTGCCAGCAGCCCGGGGGACTACGAGCAGTACTTC. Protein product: CASSPGDYEQYF.

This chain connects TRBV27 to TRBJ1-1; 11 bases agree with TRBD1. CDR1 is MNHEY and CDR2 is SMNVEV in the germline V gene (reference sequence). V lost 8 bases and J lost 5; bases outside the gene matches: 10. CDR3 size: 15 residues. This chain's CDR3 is CASSDRGRVITEAFF. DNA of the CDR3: TGTGCCAGCTCGGACAGGGGGCGGGTCATAACTGAAGCTTTCTTT.

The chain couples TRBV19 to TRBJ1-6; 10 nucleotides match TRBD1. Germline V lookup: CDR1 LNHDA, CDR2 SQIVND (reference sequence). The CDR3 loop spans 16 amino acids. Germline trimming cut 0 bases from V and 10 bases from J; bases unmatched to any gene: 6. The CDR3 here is CASSIDRGTGVSPLHF. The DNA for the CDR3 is TGTGCCAGTAGTATAGATCGGGGGACAGGGGTCTCACCCCTCCACTTT.

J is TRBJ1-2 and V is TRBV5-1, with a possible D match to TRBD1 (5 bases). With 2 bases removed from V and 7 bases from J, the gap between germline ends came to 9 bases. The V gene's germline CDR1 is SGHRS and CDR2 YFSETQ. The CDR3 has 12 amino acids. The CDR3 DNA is TGCGCCAGCAGCTTTGACGGGGGTGGCTACACCTTC. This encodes CASSFDGGGYTF.

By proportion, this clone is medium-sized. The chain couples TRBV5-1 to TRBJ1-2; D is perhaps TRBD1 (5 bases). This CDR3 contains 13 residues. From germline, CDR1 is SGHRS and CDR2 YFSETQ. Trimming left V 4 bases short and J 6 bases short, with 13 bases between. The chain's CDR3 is CASSGTWEDGYTF. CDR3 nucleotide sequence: TGCGCCAGCAGCGGGACTTGGGAGGATGGCTACACCTTC.

In nucleotides, the CDR3 is TGTGCCAGCAGCCGAGAACAGGGGGAGTACACTGAAGCTTTCTTT. As protein: CASSREQGEYTEAFF. The rearrangement links TRBV7-8 to TRBJ1-1; 8 bases are shared with TRBD1. J gave up 3 bases and V 5 bases, and 8 bases lay outside the gene matches. The CDR3 runs to 15 residues. CDR1 and CDR2 from the germline V gene are SGHVS and FQNEAQ.